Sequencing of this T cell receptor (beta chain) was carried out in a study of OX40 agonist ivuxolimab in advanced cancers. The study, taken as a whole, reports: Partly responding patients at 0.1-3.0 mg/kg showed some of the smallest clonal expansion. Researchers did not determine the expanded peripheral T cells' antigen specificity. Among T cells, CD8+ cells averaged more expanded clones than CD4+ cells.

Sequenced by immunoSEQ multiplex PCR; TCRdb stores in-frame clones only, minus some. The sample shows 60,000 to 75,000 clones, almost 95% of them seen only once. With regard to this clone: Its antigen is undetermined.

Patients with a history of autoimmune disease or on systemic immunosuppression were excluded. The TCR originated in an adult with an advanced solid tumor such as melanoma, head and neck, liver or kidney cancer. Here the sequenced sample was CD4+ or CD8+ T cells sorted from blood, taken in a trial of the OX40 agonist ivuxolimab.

The CDR3 loop is CASSPYRVRTSGYTF. The CDR3 nucleotides are TGTGCCAGCTCACCTTACAGGGTTAGAACTTCTGGCTACACCTTC. The rearrangement uses TRBV18 and TRBJ1-2; weak D call: TRBD1 (6 bases). Between the trimmed V and J ends, which lost 3 bases and 7 bases, there was a span of 18 bases. This CDR3 region has 15 residues. Germline-derived CDR1 and CDR2 are KGHSH and LQKENI.